This passage covers 3 T cell receptor beta chains from one sample sequenced in a study of shared clonotypes between healthy human individuals. The repertoire was sequenced with immunoSEQ multiplex PCR; TCRdb's copy has only in-frame clones and lacks some. Here the sample spans roughly 770,000 clones, about 96% being singletons. Naive CD8 cells lacked CD45RO and underwent positive selection for CCR7, leaving out terminally differentiated effector memory CD45RA+ cells. The sequencing input was naive CD8+ T cells sorted from blood. Receptors originate from a man aged 25 to 40 in good health.

The rearrangement joins TRBV5-1 to TRBJ2-3, with 10 bases aligning to TRBD2. CDR1 is SGHRS, CDR2 YFSETQ, per germline. The CDR3 spans 18 residues. J lost 3 bases, V lost 2 bases, and 12 bases had no gene match. The CDR3 DNA reads TGCGCCAGCAGCTTCCCCAAATACCCTAGCGGGAGAACAGATACGCAGTATTTT. Translated: CASSFPKYPSGRTDTQYF.

The chain uses TRBV19 and TRBJ2-7; TRBD1 aligns across 7 bases. The germline gives CDR1 LNHDA, CDR2 SQIVND (reference sequence). V shed 9 bases and J 3 bases; nucleotides not matched to a gene: 11. CDR3 size: 14 residues. The CDR3: CASARGQGNYEQYF. The CDR3 nucleotides are TGTGCCAGCGCGAGGGGGCAGGGAAACTACGAGCAGTACTTC.

The chain carries TRBV6-1 and TRBJ2-7, with 7 nucleotides matching TRBD1. From germline, CDR1 is MNHNS and CDR2 SASEGT. Trimming cost V 8 bases and J 0 bases; bases outside gene matches: 4. There are 13 residues in the CDR3. This CDR3 reads CASRDSHSYEQYF. The CDR3 region has the DNA TGTGCCAGCCGGGACAGCCACTCCTACGAGCAGTACTTC.